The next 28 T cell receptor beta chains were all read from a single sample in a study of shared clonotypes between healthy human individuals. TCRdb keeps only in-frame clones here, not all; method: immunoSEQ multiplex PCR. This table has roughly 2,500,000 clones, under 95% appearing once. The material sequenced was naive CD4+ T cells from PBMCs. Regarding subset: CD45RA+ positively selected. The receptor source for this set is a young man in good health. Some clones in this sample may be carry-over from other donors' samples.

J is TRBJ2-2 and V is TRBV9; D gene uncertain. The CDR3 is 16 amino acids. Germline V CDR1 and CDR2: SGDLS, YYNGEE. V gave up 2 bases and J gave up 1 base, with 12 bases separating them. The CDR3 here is CASSVAVAVNTGELFF. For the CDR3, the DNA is TGTGCCAGCAGCGTTGCAGTGGCAGTGAACACCGGGGAGCTGTTTTTT.

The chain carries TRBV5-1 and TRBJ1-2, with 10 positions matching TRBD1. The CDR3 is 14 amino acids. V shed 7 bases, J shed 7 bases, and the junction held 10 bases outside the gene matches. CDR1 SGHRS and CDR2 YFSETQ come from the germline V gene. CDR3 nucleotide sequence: TGCGCCAGCGCCAGAGAGGGACAGGGGTTTGGCTACACCTTC. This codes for CASAREGQGFGYTF.

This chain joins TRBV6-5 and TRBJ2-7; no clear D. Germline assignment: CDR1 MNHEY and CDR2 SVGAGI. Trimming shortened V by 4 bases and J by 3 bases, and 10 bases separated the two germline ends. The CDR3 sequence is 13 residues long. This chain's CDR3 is CASSSGRNYEQYF. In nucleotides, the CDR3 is TGTGCCAGCAGTTCTGGACGGAACTACGAGCAGTACTTC.

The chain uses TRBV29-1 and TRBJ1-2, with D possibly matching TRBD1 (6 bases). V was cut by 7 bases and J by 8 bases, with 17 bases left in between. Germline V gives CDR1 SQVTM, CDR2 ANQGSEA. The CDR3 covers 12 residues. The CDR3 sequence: CSAGQTSRGYTF. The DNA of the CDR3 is TGCAGCGCCGGACAGACGAGTCGGGGCTACACCTTC.

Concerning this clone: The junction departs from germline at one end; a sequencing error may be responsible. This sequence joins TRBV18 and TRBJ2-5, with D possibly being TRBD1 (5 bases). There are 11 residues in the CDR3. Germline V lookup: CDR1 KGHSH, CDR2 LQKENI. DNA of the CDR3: TGTGCCAGCTCACGTACAGGAGAGTTCAACTTC. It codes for CASSRTGEFNF.

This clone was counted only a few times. The CDR3 DNA sequence: TGCGCCAGCAGCCAGCGGAGGGGGAACACTGAAGCTTTCTTT. The encoded protein is CASSQRRGNTEAFF. This sequence joins TRBV4-3 and TRBJ1-1; D may be TRBD1 (5 bases). This CDR3 has 14 residues. Germline-derived CDR1 and CDR2 are LGHNA and YSLEER. With 3 bases removed from V and 1 base from J, the gap between germline ends came to 9 bases.

In DNA, the CDR3 is TGTGCCACCAGGGACCGGAGCCAATTAGGAAACACCATATATTTT. Amino acid sequence: CATRDRSQLGNTIYF. The rearrangement links TRBV10-3 to TRBJ1-3; TRBD1 might be the D (5 bases). The CDR3 runs 15 residues. The V end lost 10 bases, the J end lost 4 bases, and 20 bases lay between the germline ends. Per the germline V gene, CDR1 is ENHRY and CDR2 is SYGVKD.

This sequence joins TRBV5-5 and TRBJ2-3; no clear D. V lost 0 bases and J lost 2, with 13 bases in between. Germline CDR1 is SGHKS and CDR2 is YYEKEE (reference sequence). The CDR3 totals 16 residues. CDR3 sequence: CASSLAQPRSTDTQYF. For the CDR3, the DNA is TGTGCCAGCAGCTTGGCCCAGCCACGTTCCACAGATACGCAGTATTTT.

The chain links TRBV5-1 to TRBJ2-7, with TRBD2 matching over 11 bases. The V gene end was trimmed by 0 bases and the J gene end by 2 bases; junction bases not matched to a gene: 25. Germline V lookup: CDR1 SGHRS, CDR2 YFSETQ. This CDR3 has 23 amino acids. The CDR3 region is CASSLAISLAGGPYGLGPYEQYF. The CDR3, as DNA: TGCGCCAGCAGCTTGGCCATTTCTCTAGCGGGGGGTCCCTACGGCCTCGGGCCCTACGAGCAGTACTTC.

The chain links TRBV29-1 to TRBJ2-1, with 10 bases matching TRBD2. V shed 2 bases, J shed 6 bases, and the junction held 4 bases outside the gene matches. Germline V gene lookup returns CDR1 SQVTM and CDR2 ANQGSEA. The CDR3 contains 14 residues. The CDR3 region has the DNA TGCAGCGTTGAAAGGACTAGCGGAACCAATGAGCAGTTCTTC. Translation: CSVERTSGTNEQFF.

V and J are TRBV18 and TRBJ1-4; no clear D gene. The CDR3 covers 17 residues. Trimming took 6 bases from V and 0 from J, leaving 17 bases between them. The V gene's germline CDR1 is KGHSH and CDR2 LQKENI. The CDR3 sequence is CASSKATGLTTNEKLFF. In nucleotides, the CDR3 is TGTGCCAGCTCGAAAGCTACGGGGTTAACAACTAATGAAAAACTGTTTTTT. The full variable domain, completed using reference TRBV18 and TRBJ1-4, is NAGVMQNPRHLVRRRGQEARLRCSPMKGHSHVYWYRQLPEEGLKFMVYLQKENIIDESGMPKERFSAEFPKEGPSILRIQQVVRGDSAAYFCASSKATGLTTNEKLFFGSGTQLSVL.

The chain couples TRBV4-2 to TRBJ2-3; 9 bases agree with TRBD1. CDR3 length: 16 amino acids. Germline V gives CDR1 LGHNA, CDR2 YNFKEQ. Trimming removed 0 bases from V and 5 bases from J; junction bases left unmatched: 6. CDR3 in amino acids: CASSQERTGGIDTQYF. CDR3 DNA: TGTGCCAGCAGCCAAGAGCGTACAGGGGGCATAGATACGCAGTATTTT.

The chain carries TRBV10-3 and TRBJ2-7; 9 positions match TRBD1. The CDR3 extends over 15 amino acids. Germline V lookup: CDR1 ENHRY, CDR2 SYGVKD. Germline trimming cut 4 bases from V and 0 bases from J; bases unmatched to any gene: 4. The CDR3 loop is CAISGDRAGSYEQYF. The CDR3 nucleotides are TGTGCCATCAGTGGGGACAGGGCGGGCTCCTACGAGCAGTACTTC.

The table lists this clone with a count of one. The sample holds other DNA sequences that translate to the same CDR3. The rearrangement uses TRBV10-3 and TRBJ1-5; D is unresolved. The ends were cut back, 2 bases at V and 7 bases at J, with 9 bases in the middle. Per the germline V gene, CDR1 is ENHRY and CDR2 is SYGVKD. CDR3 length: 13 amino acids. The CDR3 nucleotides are TGTGCCATCAGTGAGGGCGGTGGACAGCCCCAGCATTTT. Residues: CAISEGGGQPQHF.

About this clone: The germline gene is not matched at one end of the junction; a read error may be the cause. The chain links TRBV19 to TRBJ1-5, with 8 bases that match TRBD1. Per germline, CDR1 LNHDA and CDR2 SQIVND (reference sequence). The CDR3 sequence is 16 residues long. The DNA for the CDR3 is TGTGCCAGTAGTTTAGATCCAGGGGGCGCCTATCAGCCCCAGCATTTT. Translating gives CASSLDPGGAYQPQHF.

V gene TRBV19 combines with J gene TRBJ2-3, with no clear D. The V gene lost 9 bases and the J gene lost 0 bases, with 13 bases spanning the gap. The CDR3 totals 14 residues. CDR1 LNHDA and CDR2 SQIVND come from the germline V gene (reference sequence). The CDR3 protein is CASRKGISTDTQYF. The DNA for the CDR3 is TGTGCCAGCAGAAAAGGGATAAGCACAGATACGCAGTATTTT.

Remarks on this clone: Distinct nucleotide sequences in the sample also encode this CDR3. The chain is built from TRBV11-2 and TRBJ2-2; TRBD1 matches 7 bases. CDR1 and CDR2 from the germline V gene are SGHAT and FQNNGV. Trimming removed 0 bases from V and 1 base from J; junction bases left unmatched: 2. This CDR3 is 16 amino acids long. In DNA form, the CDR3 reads TGTGCCAGCAGCTTAGAACAGGGGCGGAACACCGGGGAGCTGTTTTTT. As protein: CASSLEQGRNTGELFF.

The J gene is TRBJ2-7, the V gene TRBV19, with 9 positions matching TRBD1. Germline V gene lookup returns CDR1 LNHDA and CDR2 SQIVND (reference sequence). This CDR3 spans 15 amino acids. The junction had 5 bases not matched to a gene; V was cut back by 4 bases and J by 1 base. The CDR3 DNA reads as TGTGCCAGTAGTAGGACCGGGACAGGGTCCTACGAGCAGTACTTC. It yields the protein CASSRTGTGSYEQYF.

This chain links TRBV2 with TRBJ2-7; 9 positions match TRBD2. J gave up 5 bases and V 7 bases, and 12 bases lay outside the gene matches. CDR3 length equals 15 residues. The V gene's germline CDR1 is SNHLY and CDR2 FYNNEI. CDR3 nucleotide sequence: TGTGCCAGCAACCTCGCGGGAGGGGCCTTGGACGAGCAGTACTTC. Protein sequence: CASNLAGGALDEQYF.

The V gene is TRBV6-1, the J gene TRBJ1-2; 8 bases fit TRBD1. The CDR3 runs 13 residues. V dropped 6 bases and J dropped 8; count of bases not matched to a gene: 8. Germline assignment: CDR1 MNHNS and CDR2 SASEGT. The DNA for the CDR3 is TGTGCCAGCAGAGAGACAGGGGAGGGAGGCTACACCTTC. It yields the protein CASRETGEGGYTF.

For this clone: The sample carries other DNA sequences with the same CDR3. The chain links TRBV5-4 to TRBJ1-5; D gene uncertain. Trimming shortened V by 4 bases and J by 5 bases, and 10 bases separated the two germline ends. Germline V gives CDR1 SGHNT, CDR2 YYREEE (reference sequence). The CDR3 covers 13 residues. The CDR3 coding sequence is TGTGCCAGCAGCCTGGGGTTGGATCAGCCCCAGCATTTT. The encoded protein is CASSLGLDQPQHF. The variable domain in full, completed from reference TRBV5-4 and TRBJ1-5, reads ETGVTQSPTHLIKTRGQQVTLRCSSQSGHNTVSWYQQALGQGPQFIFQYYREEENGRGNFPPRFSGLQFPNYSSELNVNALELDDSALYLCASSLGLDQPQHFGDGTRLSIL.

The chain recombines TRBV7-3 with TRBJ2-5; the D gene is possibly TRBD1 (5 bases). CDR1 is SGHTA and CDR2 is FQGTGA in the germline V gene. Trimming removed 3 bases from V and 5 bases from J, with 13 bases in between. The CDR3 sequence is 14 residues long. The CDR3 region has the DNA TGTGCCAGCAGCTTGGGGCCTTCCGGGGAGACCCAGTACTTC. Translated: CASSLGPSGETQYF.

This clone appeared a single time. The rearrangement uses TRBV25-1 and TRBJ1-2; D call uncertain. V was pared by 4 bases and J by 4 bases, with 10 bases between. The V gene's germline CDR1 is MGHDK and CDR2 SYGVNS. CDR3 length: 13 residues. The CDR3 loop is CASSVSGVYGYTF. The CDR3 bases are TGTGCCAGCAGTGTGTCCGGGGTCTATGGCTACACCTTC.

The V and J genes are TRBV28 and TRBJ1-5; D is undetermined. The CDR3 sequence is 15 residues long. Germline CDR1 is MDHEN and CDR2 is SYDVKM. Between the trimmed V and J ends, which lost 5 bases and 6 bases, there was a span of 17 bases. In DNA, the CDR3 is TGTGCCAGCAGTGCGGGTCTCCTACCAGGTCAGCCCCAGCATTTT. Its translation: CASSAGLLPGQPQHF. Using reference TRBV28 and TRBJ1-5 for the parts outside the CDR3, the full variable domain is DVKVTQSSRYLVKRTGEKVFLECVQDMDHENMFWYRQDPGLGLRLIYFSYDVKMKEKGDIPEGYSVSREKKERFSLILESASTNQTSMYLCASSAGLLPGQPQHFGDGTRLSIL.

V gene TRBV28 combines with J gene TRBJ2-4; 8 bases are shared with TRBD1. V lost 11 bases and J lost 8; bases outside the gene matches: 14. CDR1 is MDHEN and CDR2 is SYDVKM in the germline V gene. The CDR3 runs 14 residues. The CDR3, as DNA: TGTGCCTCAGGGGCAGGGGGCGACTTGGACATTCAGTACTTC. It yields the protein CASGAGGDLDIQYF.

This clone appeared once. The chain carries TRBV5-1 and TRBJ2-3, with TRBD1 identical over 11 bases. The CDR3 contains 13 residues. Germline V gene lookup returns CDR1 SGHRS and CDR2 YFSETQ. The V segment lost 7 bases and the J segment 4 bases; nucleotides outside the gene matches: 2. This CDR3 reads CASGTGGSDTQYF. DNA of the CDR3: TGCGCCAGCGGGACAGGGGGGTCAGATACGCAGTATTTT.

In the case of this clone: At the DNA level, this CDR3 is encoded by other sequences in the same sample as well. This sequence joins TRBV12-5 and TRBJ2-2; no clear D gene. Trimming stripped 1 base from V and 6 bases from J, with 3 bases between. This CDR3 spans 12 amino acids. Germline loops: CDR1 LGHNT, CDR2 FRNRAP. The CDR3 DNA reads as TGTGCTAGTGGTTTGGGCGCCGGGGAGCTGTTTTTT. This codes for CASGLGAGELFF. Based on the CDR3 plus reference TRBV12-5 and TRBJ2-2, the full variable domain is DARVTQTPRHKVTEMGQEVTMRCQPILGHNTVFWYRQTMMQGLELLAYFRNRAPLDDSGMPKDRFSAEMPDATLATLKIQPSEPRDSAVYFCASGLGAGELFFGEGSRLTVL.

The CDR3 sequence is CASSTGLITDTQYF. The CDR3 coding sequence is TGTGCCAGCAGCACGGGACTAATCACAGATACGCAGTATTTT. The chain couples TRBV7-2 to TRBJ2-3, with 7 nucleotides matching TRBD2. With 5 bases clipped from V and 2 bases from J, the junction kept 4 bases outside the gene matches. The length of the CDR3 is 14 residues. The germline gives CDR1 SGHTA, CDR2 FQGNSA.